Presented here are 15 T cell receptor beta chains from one specimen sequenced in a study of T cell repertoires in cytomegalovirus infection. A single record per CDR3 protein comes from TCRdb applying MiXCR to the reads. The sample consists of around 530,000 distinct CDR3 sequences, about 30% of them appearing once. The material sequenced was PBMCs. Source of these receptors: a human donor in good health (CMV status not recorded). Some clones in this sample may be carry-over from other donors' samples.

This clonotype has a count of ten or more. The chain recombines TRBV7-8 with TRBJ2-1; the D call may be TRBD1 or TRBD2 (5 bases each). From germline, CDR1 is SGHVS and CDR2 FQNEAQ. V lost 2 bases to trimming and J lost 10 bases, with 18 bases between them. This CDR3 comprises 15 residues. CDR3 sequence reads: CASSLSGPPVHEQFF. Here the CDR3 DNA reads TGTGCCAGCAGCTTATCGGGACCCCCAGTACACGAGCAGTTCTTC.

This CDR3 is CASSLAGGSYEQFF. CDR3 DNA sequence: TGTGCCAGCAGCTTAGCGGGAGGTTCTTATGAGCAGTTCTTC. V and J are TRBV5-4 and TRBJ2-1; 9 bases agree with TRBD2. From germline, CDR1 is SGHNT and CDR2 YYREEE (reference sequence). The CDR3 spans 14 residues. V gave up 2 bases and J gave up 8 bases; unmatched junction bases: 5. The variable domain in full, completed from reference TRBV5-4 and TRBJ2-1, reads ETGVTQSPTHLIKTRGQQVTLRCSSQSGHNTVSWYQQALGQGPQFIFQYYREEENGRGNFPPRFSGLQFPNYSSELNVNALELDDSALYLCASSLAGGSYEQFFGPGTRLTVL.

This clonotype occurred a few times. The chain carries TRBV28 and TRBJ1-6; D unresolved. Germline loops: CDR1 MDHEN, CDR2 SYDVKM. V shed 2 bases and J shed 4 bases, with 6 bases lying between them. The CDR3 runs 14 residues. The CDR3 DNA sequence: TGTGCCAGCAGTTTACCCTATTATAATTCACCCCTCCACTTT. Its translation: CASSLPYYNSPLHF.

The CDR3 nucleotides are TGCGCCAGCAGCCAAGTTCTCGCAGAAGGAAGGCCCCTCCACTTT. Its protein is CASSQVLAEGRPLHF. V usage is TRBV4-1 and J usage is TRBJ1-6; D remains unclear. The CDR3 has 15 residues. Trimming took off 1 base at V and 13 bases at J, with 17 bases between the two ends. The germline CDR1 and CDR2 sequences are MGHRA and YSYEKL.

This clonotype was counted only a few times. The V and J genes are TRBV7-2 and TRBJ1-1; D not resolved. Germline V gene data show CDR1 as SGHTA and CDR2 as FQGNSA. V was pared by 6 bases and J by 0 bases, with 8 bases between. The CDR3 spans 13 residues. Here the CDR3 reads CASSWAVNTEAFF. The CDR3 DNA reads as TGTGCCAGCAGTTGGGCTGTGAACACTGAAGCTTTCTTT.

The chain is built from TRBV19 and TRBJ1-2; D remains unclear. Trimming left V 5 bases short and J 0 bases short, with 16 bases between. CDR1 and CDR2 (germline): LNHDA, SQIVND (reference sequence). This CDR3 has 16 residues. The CDR3, as DNA: TGTGCCAGTAGTTACCAAATCAGGCAGACTAACTATGGCTACACCTTC. Amino acids: CASSYQIRQTNYGYTF.

The chain employs TRBV5-4 and TRBJ2-2; D is unclear. This CDR3 spans 14 amino acids. Germline CDR1 SGHNT, CDR2 YYREEE (reference sequence). V was clipped by 5 bases and J by 2 bases, with 10 bases between them. The CDR3 here is CASSPTVNTGELFF. CDR3 sequence (DNA): TGTGCCAGCAGTCCGACGGTTAACACCGGGGAGCTGTTTTTT.

In this sample, this clonotype turned up a few times. This sequence joins TRBV7-9 and TRBJ2-1, with a possible D match to TRBD1 (5 bases). V was trimmed by 5 bases and J by 7 bases, leaving 9 bases between them. Germline CDR1 reads SEHNR; CDR2 reads FQNEAQ (reference sequence). This CDR3 is 12 amino acids long. The CDR3 loop reads CASSTQANEQFF. The CDR3 bases are TGTGCCAGCAGCACACAGGCGAATGAGCAGTTCTTC.

This clonotype turned up a few times. The chain combines TRBV28 with TRBJ1-2, with 7 bases identical to TRBD1. This CDR3 has 13 residues. V shed 5 bases, J shed 6 bases, and the junction held 6 bases outside the gene matches. The germline V gene encodes CDR1 MDHEN and CDR2 SYDVKM. CDR3 sequence: CASSPTGRHGYTF. CDR3 DNA: TGTGCCAGCAGTCCGACAGGGCGCCATGGCTACACCTTC.

The chain joins TRBV7-2 to TRBJ2-6; D is unclear. The germline V and J ends were trimmed by 8 bases and 0 bases, with 8 bases remaining between them. The CDR3 extends over 14 amino acids. Germline V gives CDR1 SGHTA, CDR2 FQGNSA. This CDR3 is CASGLSSGANVLTF. DNA for the CDR3: TGTGCCAGCGGCCTTTCCTCTGGGGCCAACGTCCTGACTTTC.

This clonotype appeared once. V and J are TRBV20-1 and TRBJ1-6; 7 bases match TRBD1. The V and J ends lost 3 bases and 14 bases, in that order; junction bases with no gene match: 7. Germline CDR1 DFQATT, CDR2 SNEGSKA (reference sequence). This CDR3 contains 12 residues. CDR3 DNA: TGCAGTGCTAGCCAGGGGGTTTTGTCCCTCCACTTT. Its translation is CSASQGVLSLHF.

This clonotype was seen a few times. The CDR3 loop reads CASSFGQGMGETQYF. The DNA of the CDR3 is TGTGCCAGCAGTTTCGGACAGGGGATGGGAGAGACCCAGTACTTC. The V gene is TRBV6-1, the J gene TRBJ2-5; 9 bases align to TRBD1. Looked up from germline, CDR1 is MNHNS and CDR2 is SASEGT. V was pared by 5 bases and J by 4 bases, with 8 bases of the junction left unmatched. This CDR3 is 15 amino acids long.

The chain has TRBV7-3 and TRBJ2-3; the D is unclear. Germline-derived CDR1 and CDR2 are SGHTA and FQGTGA. V was cut by 5 bases and J by 6 bases, with 21 bases left in between. The CDR3 consists of 16 residues. The CDR3 is CASSLDPRPYSDTQYF. The CDR3 DNA follows: TGTGCCAGCAGCCTAGACCCGCGGCCCTATTCGGATACGCAGTATTTT.

This clonotype has more than one count but fewer than ten. The chain uses TRBV6-2 or TRBV6-3 and TRBJ2-1; 11 bases agree with TRBD1. Germline CDR1 reads MNHEY; CDR2 reads SVGEGT. V shed 6 bases, J shed 4 bases, and the junction held 2 bases outside the gene matches. The CDR3 consists of 14 residues. The CDR3 DNA reads as TGTGCCAGCAGCTGGGACAGGGGGTACAATGAGCAGTTCTTC. This gives the protein CASSWDRGYNEQFF.

The chain employs TRBV4-1 and TRBJ2-3; TRBD2 matches 9 bases. CDR3 length equals 16 residues. Looked up from germline, CDR1 is MGHRA and CDR2 is YSYEKL. J gave up 4 bases and V 1 base, and 6 bases lay outside the gene matches. The CDR3: CASSQGLAGRADTQYF. Here the CDR3 DNA reads TGCGCCAGCAGCCAAGGTCTAGCGGGAAGGGCAGATACGCAGTATTTT.